These 22 T cell receptor beta chains came from one sample sequenced in a study of shared clonotypes between healthy human individuals. Repertoires were generated with immunoSEQ multiplex PCR, while TCRdb's copy carries only in-frame clones and drops some. The sample carries just over 2,000,000 clones, approximately 94% recorded once. Naivety among CD8 cells was defined by CD45RO negativity and positive CCR7 selection, thereby excluding terminally differentiated effector memory CD45RA+ cells. Sequences were obtained from naive CD8+ T cells sorted from blood. These receptor sequences come from a man aged 18 to 30 in good health.

In its sample, this clone was seen once. The chain uses TRBV30 and TRBJ2-3, with 9 bases matching TRBD1. V gave up 2 bases and J gave up 6 bases; unmatched junction bases: 15. Germline V gene lookup returns CDR1 GTSNPN and CDR2 SVGIG (reference sequence). The CDR3 length is 17 residues. The CDR3 coding sequence is TGTGCCTGGAGTCTCACCTCGGGACAGGGAGTTTGGGATACGCAGTATTTT. It translates to CAWSLTSGQGVWDTQYF.

J is TRBJ1-5 and V is TRBV15, with D hard to call. There are 15 residues in the CDR3. V lost 0 bases to trimming and J lost 0 bases, with 6 bases between them. CDR1 and CDR2 from the germline V gene are LNHNV and YYDKDF (reference sequence). The CDR3, as DNA: TGTGCCACCAGCAGAGATCGCAGTAGCAATCAGCCCCAGCATTTT. Residues: CATSRDRSSNQPQHF.

The chain uses TRBV4-3 and TRBJ2-2; 12 bases map to TRBD2. In germline, CDR1 is LGHNA, CDR2 YSLEER. V lost 0 bases, J lost 2 bases, and 4 bases stayed unmatched. The CDR3 contains 18 residues. CDR3 loop: CASSQDATSGSNTGELFF. For the CDR3, the DNA is TGCGCCAGCAGCCAAGATGCGACTAGCGGGAGCAACACCGGGGAGCTGTTTTTT.

The chain joins TRBV4-1 to TRBJ2-7; 8 bases align to TRBD1. V dropped 3 bases and J dropped 3; count of bases not matched to a gene: 4. Germline CDR1 is MGHRA and CDR2 is YSYEKL. The CDR3 spans 14 residues. The CDR3 DNA sequence: TGCGCCAGCAGCCATGTTGGACAGGGCTACGAGCAGTACTTC. Its protein product is CASSHVGQGYEQYF.

V is TRBV6-5 and J is TRBJ2-7, with 10 bases identical to TRBD1. Germline CDR1 reads MNHEY; CDR2 reads SVGAGI. Trimming cost V 5 bases and J 0 bases; bases outside gene matches: 4. CDR3 length equals 15 residues. This chain's CDR3 is CASSAWTGGSYEQYF. DNA of the CDR3: TGTGCCAGCAGTGCCTGGACAGGGGGCTCCTACGAGCAGTACTTC.

V is TRBV9 and J is TRBJ2-1, with 9 nucleotides matching TRBD1. The CDR3 consists of 18 residues. J was trimmed by 2 bases and V by 3 bases; bases with no gene match: 12. Germline V CDR1 and CDR2: SGDLS, YYNGEE. The CDR3, as DNA: TGTGCCAGCAGCGCTCCACCGGGACAGGGAGTAGCCTACAATGAGCAGTTCTTC. Its translation is CASSAPPGQGVAYNEQFF.

V usage is TRBV9 and J usage is TRBJ2-7; D might be TRBD2 (6 bases). This CDR3 is built from 15 residues. Germline V gene data show CDR1 as SGDLS and CDR2 as YYNGEE. The V gene lost 0 bases and the J gene lost 6 bases, with 16 bases spanning the gap. The CDR3 DNA reads TGTGCCAGCAGCGTAGCCTCTGCCTCCGGGGGCGAGCAGTACTTC. Residues: CASSVASASGGEQYF.

This chain joins TRBV10-2 and TRBJ2-7, with 7 nucleotides matching TRBD1. Germline CDR1 and CDR2: WSHSY and SAAADI. Trimming at V came to 10 bases and at J to 4 bases, leaving 10 bases not matched to a gene. This CDR3 contains 13 residues. The chain's CDR3 is CATRDRVNYEQYF. The CDR3 coding sequence is TGCGCCACCCGCGACAGGGTTAATTACGAGCAGTACTTC.

The chain recombines TRBV7-8 with TRBJ1-5, with a possible D match to TRBD1 (5 bases). The CDR3 sequence is 16 residues long. The ends were cut back, 1 base at V and 1 base at J, with 11 bases in the middle. The V gene's germline CDR1 is SGHVS and CDR2 FQNEAQ. CDR3 DNA: TGTGCCAGCAGCTTAGATCGGTGGGGGAGCAATCAGCCCCAGCATTTT. It codes for CASSLDRWGSNQPQHF.

The chain combines TRBV19 with TRBJ1-5, with TRBD1 as a possible D gene (6 bases). This CDR3 is built from 15 residues. V lost 0 bases, J lost 5 bases, and 11 bases lay in between. Germline values: CDR1 LNHDA, CDR2 SQIVND (reference sequence). The CDR3 nucleotides read TGTGCCAGTAGTATAGACCACAGGGAGGATCAGCCCCAGCATTTT. It translates to CASSIDHREDQPQHF.

As for this clone: The identical CDR3 is also encoded by other nucleotide sequences in the sample. The V call is TRBV7-6, the J call TRBJ2-7; 9 nucleotides match TRBD1. CDR3 size: 14 residues. CDR1 is SGHVS, CDR2 FNYEAQ, per germline. Unmatched junction bases numbered 4, after V lost 5 bases and J lost 2 bases. CDR3 loop: CASSLRDRAYEQYF. The CDR3 bases are TGTGCCAGCAGCCTAAGGGACAGGGCCTACGAGCAGTACTTC. Based on the CDR3 plus reference TRBV7-6 and TRBJ2-7, the full variable domain is GAGVSQSPRYKVTKRGQDVALRCDPISGHVSLYWYRQALGQGPEFLTYFNYEAQQDKSGLPNDRFSAERPEGSISTLTIQRTEQRDSAMYRCASSLRDRAYEQYFGPGTRLTVT.

The rearrangement joins TRBV2 to TRBJ2-1; D remains ambiguous. V was clipped by 5 bases and J by 10 bases, with 6 bases between them. The CDR3 runs to 10 residues. CDR1 SNHLY and CDR2 FYNNEI come from the germline V gene. For the CDR3, the DNA is TGTGCCAGCAGTCGCGGAGAGCAGTTCTTC. It translates to CASSRGEQFF. Complete variable domain (other parts from reference TRBV2 and TRBJ2-1): EPEVTQTPSHQVTQMGQEVILRCVPISNHLYFYWYRQILGQKVEFLVSFYNNEISEKSEIFDDQFSVERPDGSNFTLKIRSTKLEDSAMYFCASSRGEQFFGPGTRLTVL.

The V gene is TRBV6-4, the J gene TRBJ2-3; 11 bases align to TRBD2. Trimming cost V 0 bases and J 6 bases; bases outside gene matches: 29. Germline V gene data show CDR1 as MRHNA and CDR2 as SNTAGT. This CDR3 is 24 amino acids long. In DNA, the CDR3 is TGTGCCAGCAGTGACTCGGTCAGGGGGCGCGTCACTAGCGGGAGATACCCTCCGGGGGATACGCAGTATTTT. It encodes CASSDSVRGRVTSGRYPPGDTQYF.

V usage is TRBV11-2 and J usage is TRBJ1-1; D possibly corresponds to TRBD1 (6 bases). The V gene's germline CDR1 is SGHAT and CDR2 FQNNGV. Trimming stripped 1 base from V and 4 bases from J, with 7 bases between. CDR3 length: 13 amino acids. CDR3 amino acids: CASSLVGGTEAFF. The DNA for the CDR3 is TGTGCCAGCAGCTTAGTAGGGGGCACTGAAGCTTTCTTT.

This clone was seen a single time. Other DNA sequences from this sample encode an identical CDR3 as well. The rearrangement joins TRBV27 to TRBJ2-1; TRBD1 agrees at 8 bases. The J segment lost 4 bases and the V segment lost 5 bases, leaving 10 bases of the junction unmatched. Germline loops: CDR1 MNHEY, CDR2 SMNVEV (reference sequence). CDR3 length equals 16 residues. The CDR3 spells CASSPSGGEIYNEQFF. CDR3 sequence (DNA): TGTGCCAGCAGTCCATCAGGGGGCGAAATTTACAATGAGCAGTTCTTC.

The CDR3: CASSIGDGSNQPQHF. For the CDR3, the DNA is TGTGCCAGTAGTATCGGGGACGGAAGCAATCAGCCCCAGCATTTT. The chain uses TRBV19 and TRBJ1-5, with D perhaps matching TRBD1 (5 bases). This CDR3 region has 15 residues. Germline lookup yields CDR1 LNHDA and CDR2 SQIVND (reference sequence). V was cut by 3 bases and J by 1 base, with 10 bases left in between.

V and J are TRBV25-1 and TRBJ2-1; D is possibly TRBD1 (6 bases). The CDR3 spans 12 residues. Trimming shortened V by 5 bases and J by 6 bases, and 8 bases separated the two germline ends. Germline CDR1 reads MGHDK; CDR2 reads SYGVNS. This CDR3 reads CASSQGSNEQFF. CDR3 DNA: TGTGCCAGCAGTCAGGGGTCCAATGAGCAGTTCTTC.

This rearrangement joins TRBV4-1 to TRBJ1-6, with 12 bases lining up with TRBD1. After removal of 3 bases from V and 9 bases from J, the junction contained 3 bases not matched to a gene. Per germline, CDR1 MGHRA and CDR2 YSYEKL. CDR3 length: 15 amino acids. This CDR3 reads CASSQGQGAGSPLHF. The CDR3 DNA reads TGCGCCAGCAGCCAGGGACAGGGGGCGGGTTCACCCCTCCACTTT.

The chain combines TRBV14 with TRBJ2-5; TRBD2 matches 8 bases. V was pared by 0 bases and J by 9 bases, with 9 bases of the junction left unmatched. Germline CDR1 reads SGHDN; CDR2 reads FVKESK. This CDR3 region has 15 residues. CDR3 nucleotide sequence: TGTGCCAGCAGCCAAGAAGCGGGGGTACCAGGGGCCCAGTACTTC. Its translation is CASSQEAGVPGAQYF. Full variable domain (missing parts from reference TRBV14 and TRBJ2-5): EAGVTQFPSHSVIEKGQTVTLRCDPISGHDNLYWYRRVMGKEIKFLLHFVKESKQDESGMPNNRFLAERTGGTYSTLKVQPAELEDSGVYFCASSQEAGVPGAQYFGPGTRLLVL.

The genes are TRBV4-1 and TRBJ2-3; a possible D gene is TRBD1 (6 bases). This CDR3 comprises 16 residues. Germline V gene lookup returns CDR1 MGHRA and CDR2 YSYEKL. The ends were cut back, 1 base at V and 2 bases at J, with 13 bases in the middle. CDR3 region: CASSQADSINTDTQYF. For the CDR3, the DNA is TGCGCCAGCAGCCAAGCGGACAGTATTAACACAGATACGCAGTATTTT.

The V call is TRBV28, the J call TRBJ1-1; D might be TRBD1 (5 bases). The V gene lost 3 bases and the J gene lost 7 bases, with 12 bases spanning the gap. Germline V gene data show CDR1 as MDHEN and CDR2 as SYDVKM. This CDR3 is built from 13 residues. CDR3 amino acids: CASSLRGTLEAFF. DNA of the CDR3: TGTGCCAGCAGTTTGCGGGGCACCCTTGAAGCTTTCTTT.

About this clone: In the same sample, other DNA sequences code for this CDR3. The chain combines TRBV6-5 with TRBJ2-3, with TRBD2 identical over 10 bases. V was clipped by 2 bases and J by 4 bases; unmatched bases: 6. The CDR3 contains 16 residues. Germline V gene sequence: CDR1 MNHEY, CDR2 SVGAGI. CDR3 amino acids: CASSYGLAGEADTQYF. CDR3 in DNA: TGTGCCAGCAGTTACGGCCTAGCGGGAGAGGCAGATACGCAGTATTTT.